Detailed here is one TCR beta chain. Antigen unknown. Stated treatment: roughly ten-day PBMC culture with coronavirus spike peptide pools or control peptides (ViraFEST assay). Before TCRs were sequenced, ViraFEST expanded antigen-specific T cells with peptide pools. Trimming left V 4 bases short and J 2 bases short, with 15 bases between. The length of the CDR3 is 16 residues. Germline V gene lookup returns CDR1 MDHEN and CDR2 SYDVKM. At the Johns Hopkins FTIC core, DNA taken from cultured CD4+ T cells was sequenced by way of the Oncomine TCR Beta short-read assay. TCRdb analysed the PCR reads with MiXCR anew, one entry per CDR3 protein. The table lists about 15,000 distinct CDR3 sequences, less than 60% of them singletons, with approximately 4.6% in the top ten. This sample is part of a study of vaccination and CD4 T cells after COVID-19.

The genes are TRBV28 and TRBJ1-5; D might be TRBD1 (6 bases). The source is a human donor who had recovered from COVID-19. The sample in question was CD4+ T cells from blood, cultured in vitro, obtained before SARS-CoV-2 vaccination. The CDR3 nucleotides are TGTGCCAGCAGTTATTCCGGGACATTGGGCAATCAGCCCCAGCATTTT. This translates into CASSYSGTLGNQPQHF.